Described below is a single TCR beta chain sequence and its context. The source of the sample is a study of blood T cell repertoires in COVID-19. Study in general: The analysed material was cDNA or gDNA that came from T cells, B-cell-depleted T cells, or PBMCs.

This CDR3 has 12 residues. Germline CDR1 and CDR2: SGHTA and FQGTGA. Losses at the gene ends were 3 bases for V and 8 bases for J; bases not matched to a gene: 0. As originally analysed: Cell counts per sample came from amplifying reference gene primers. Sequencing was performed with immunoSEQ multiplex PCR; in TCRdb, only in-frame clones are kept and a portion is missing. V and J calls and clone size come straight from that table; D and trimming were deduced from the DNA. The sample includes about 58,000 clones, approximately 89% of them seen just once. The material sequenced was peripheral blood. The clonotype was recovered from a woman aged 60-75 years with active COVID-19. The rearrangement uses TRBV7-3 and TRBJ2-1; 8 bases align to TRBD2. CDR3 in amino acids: CASSFGGDEQFF. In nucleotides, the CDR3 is TGTGCCAGCAGCTTCGGGGGGGATGAGCAGTTCTTC.